Listed below are T cell receptor beta chains from one sample, sequenced in a study of Tregs in tolerant kidney transplant recipients. Libraries were prepared by immunoSEQ multiplex PCR; TCRdb keeps only in-frame clonotypes and omits some of them. The sample contains 110,000 or so clones, roughly 92% of which appear only once. The source material was CD4+ T cells from blood. These receptors all stem from a human donor in good health. CDR3s include the opening cysteine and the closing phenylalanine or tryptophan. D genes are given only for firm matches. Rows may omit the clone size; those that give it use once, few, many or a size class.

size	J	V	D	CDR3	DNA
NA	TRBJ2-3	TRBV10-1	TRBD2	CASSGGRAGTQYF	TGCGCCAGCAGTGGGGGGAGGGCCGGTACGCAGTATTTT
once	TRBJ2-3	TRBV7-2	NA	CASSFDRDTQYF	TGTGCCAGCAGCTTCGACAGAGATACGCAGTATTTT
NA	TRBJ2-3	TRBV13	TRBD2	CASSLLAGVSPDTQYF	TGTGCCAGCAGCTTACTAGCGGGAGTTTCCCCAGATACGCAGTATTTT
NA	TRBJ2-1	TRBV6-1	NA	CASSVSGAGGTYNEQFF	TGTGCCAGCAGTGTCTCGGGGGCAGGGGGAACCTACAATGAGCAGTTCTTC
NA	TRBJ2-1	TRBV9	TRBD2	CASSVGSGSYNEQFF	TGTGCCAGCAGCGTAGGTAGCGGGAGTTACAATGAGCAGTTCTTC
NA	TRBJ1-1	TRBV5-6	TRBD1	CASSPLLDRGAFF	TGTGCCAGCAGCCCGTTACTGGACAGGGGCGCTTTCTTT
NA	TRBJ2-7	TRBV7-7	TRBD1	CASSSRQGASYEQYF	TGTGCCAGCAGCTCCAGACAGGGGGCCTCCTACGAGCAGTACTTC
NA	TRBJ1-1	TRBV15	NA	CATSLGGWNTEAFF	TGTGCCACCAGTCTTGGGGGATGGAACACTGAAGCTTTCTTT
NA	TRBJ1-2	TRBV30	TRBD1	CAWSRGTGAQNTF	TGTGCCTGGAGCCGAGGGACAGGGGCTCAGAACACCTTC
NA	TRBJ2-7	TRBV2	TRBD2	CASSEGTSGAEQYF	TGTGCCAGCAGTGAAGGGACTAGCGGGGCCGAGCAGTACTTC
NA	TRBJ2-3	TRBV28	NA	CASRARGRGTDTQYF	TGTGCCAGCAGGGCGCGGGGGCGCGGCACAGATACGCAGTATTTT
NA	TRBJ1-2	TRBV7-9	NA	CASSLVTLFNYGYTF	TGTGCCAGCAGCTTAGTGACACTCTTTAACTATGGCTACACCTTC
NA	TRBJ2-2	TRBV4-2	NA	CASRREMGTGELFF	TGTGCCAGCAGACGGGAGATGGGCACCGGGGAGCTGTTTTTT
once	TRBJ2-5	TRBV5-1	NA	CASSLLGETQYF	TGCGCCAGCAGCTTGCTGGGGGAGACCCAGTACTTC
NA	TRBJ1-2	TRBV19	NA	CASSLMESYTF	TGTGCCAGTAGTCTGATGGAAAGCTACACCTTC
NA	TRBJ2-3	TRBV15	TRBD2	CATSRDTGGSDTQYF	TGTGCCACCAGCAGAGATACGGGAGGTTCAGATACGCAGTATTTT
NA	TRBJ2-5	TRBV6-1	NA	CASRLGGEETQYF	TGTGCCAGCAGATTGGGGGGCGAAGAGACCCAGTACTTC
NA	TRBJ2-1	TRBV5-1	TRBD2	CASSLNLAGVGGSEQFF	TGCGCCAGCAGCTTAAACCTAGCGGGAGTAGGAGGCAGTGAGCAGTTCTTC
NA	TRBJ2-3	TRBV7-8	NA	CASSQRLDSSTDTQYF	TGTGCCAGCAGCCAAAGACTAGACTCTAGCACAGATACGCAGTATTTT
NA	TRBJ2-7	TRBV11-2	NA	CASSLIARFEQYF	TGTGCCAGCAGCCTAATCGCCAGGTTCGAGCAGTACTTC
once	TRBJ1-2	TRBV25-1	NA	CASSGGTGPIVDYGYTF	TGTGCCAGCAGTGGTGGGACTGGGCCCATTGTCGACTATGGCTACACCTTC
NA	TRBJ1-3	TRBV9	NA	CASSAGKVNTIYF	TGTGCCAGCAGCGCCGGGAAGGTCAACACCATATATTTT
NA	TRBJ1-1	TRBV20-1	NA	CSATNRIEAFF	TGCAGTGCTACCAACCGAATCGAAGCTTTCTTT
NA	TRBJ1-5	TRBV23-1	NA	CASDFRKGGDQPQHF	TGCGCCAGCGACTTTAGGAAGGGGGGCGATCAGCCCCAGCATTTT
few	TRBJ2-2	TRBV6-5	TRBD2	CASSYRLAVPPGELFF	TGTGCCAGCAGTTACCGGCTAGCGGTCCCCCCCGGGGAGCTGTTTTTT
NA	TRBJ1-2	TRBV30	TRBD1	CAWSHGTGVGYTF	TGTGCCTGGAGTCATGGGACAGGGGTTGGCTACACCTTC
NA	TRBJ1-3	TRBV6-5	NA	CASSYYGKVGGNTIYF	TGTGCCAGCAGTTACTATGGGAAGGTTGGAGGAAACACCATATATTTT
NA	TRBJ1-5	TRBV18	TRBD1	CASSPGQGNQPQHF	TGTGCCAGCTCACCGGGACAGGGAAATCAGCCCCAGCATTTT
once	TRBJ2-1	TRBV7-3	NA	CASSLRAFRGNEQFF	TGTGCCAGCAGCTTAAGAGCGTTCCGGGGGAATGAGCAGTTCTTC
NA	TRBJ1-2	TRBV19	NA	CASSTKADGYTF	TGTGCCAGTAGTACAAAGGCCGACGGCTACACCTTC
NA	TRBJ1-4	TRBV19	NA	CASSIGGATNEKLFF	TGTGCCAGTAGTATAGGCGGGGCAACTAATGAAAAACTGTTTTTT
NA	TRBJ2-7	TRBV7-8	NA	CASSLGRRSYEQYF	TGTGCCAGCAGCTTAGGGCGGAGGTCCTACGAGCAGTACTTC
NA	TRBJ2-3	TRBV9	TRBD2	CASSPPAGGTDTQYF	TGTGCCAGCAGCCCCCCAGCGGGGGGCACAGATACGCAGTATTTT
NA	TRBJ1-2	TRBV19	NA	CAAKAGSEAYGYTF	TGTGCCGCGAAAGCCGGGTCGGAGGCCTATGGCTACACCTTC
NA	TRBJ1-1	TRBV6-4	NA	CASSDSTNDGRQIFSLVGTEAFF	TGTGCCAGCAGTGACTCGACTAATGACGGGCGACAGATTTTTTCGCTGGTAGGCACTGAAGCTTTCTTT
NA	TRBJ2-5	TRBV11-1	TRBD2	CASSLELAGGLGETQYF	TGTGCCAGCAGCTTAGAACTAGCGGGGGGCCTCGGGGAGACCCAGTACTTC
NA	TRBJ2-2	TRBV5-1	TRBD1	CASSSGQGVTGELFF	TGCGCCAGCAGCTCCGGACAGGGAGTAACCGGGGAGCTGTTTTTT
NA	TRBJ2-3	TRBV7-2	NA	CASSSRTGTDTQYF	TGTGCCAGCAGCTCAAGGACGGGCACAGATACGCAGTATTTT
NA	TRBJ2-5	TRBV9	NA	CASSVGWRDRQETQYF	TGTGCCAGCAGCGTAGGGTGGAGGGACAGACAAGAGACCCAGTACTTC
NA	TRBJ2-7	TRBV29-1	NA	CSVDTGSGEQYF	TGCAGCGTGGACACAGGGTCTGGCGAGCAGTACTTC